This TCR beta chain stems from a study of blood T cell repertoires in COVID-19. As processed by the authors: Counts of nucleated cells, estimated from reference gene primer amplification, were obtained. Produced via immunoSEQ multiplex PCR; TCRdb's table is partial and in-frame only. V, J and clone size reflect that table, while D and trimming were determined from the DNA. The data show 430,000 or so clones, approximately 90% seen once. V lost 2 bases, J lost 1 base, and 5 bases lay in between. The CDR3 contains 13 residues. The germline gives CDR1 LGHDT, CDR2 YNNKEL (reference sequence). The chain links TRBV3-1 (or the pseudogene TRBV3-2) to TRBJ1-1, with no clear D. Sample: PBMCs or T cells enriched from blood (not recorded which). This clonotype was obtained from a young woman who had been exposed to COVID-19. This CDR3 reads CASSQTENTEAFF. CDR3 nucleotides: TGTGCCAGCAGCCAAACAGAGAACACTGAAGCTTTCTTT.